A selection of T cell receptor beta chains follows, all from one sample in a study of blood T cell repertoires in COVID-19. Assay used: immunoSEQ multiplex PCR; TCRdb lists only in-frame clones, some missing. The profile shows fewer than 100,000 clones, under 85% of them singletons. The specimen sequenced was peripheral blood. These receptors originate from a man aged 70-80 years with acute or convalescent COVID-19. CDR3s include the opening cysteine and the closing phenylalanine or tryptophan. D genes are given only for firm matches. The listing skips clone size in some rows; elsewhere it reads once, few, many or a size class.

>TRBJ1-1|-|-|TRBV4-1
TGCGCCAGCAGCCAAGAATCCAGGGTGAACACTGAAGCTTTCTTT
CASSQESRVNTEAFF
>TRBJ2-1|-|TRBD2|TRBV19
TGTGCCAGTAGTCCACCCGGGACTAGCGCGTCCCGGGAGCAGTTCTTC
CASSPPGTSASREQFF
>TRBJ2-3|-|TRBD2|TRBV11-3
TGTGCCAGCAGCCCGTCGGGGCTAGCGGGTCCAGATACGCAGTATTTT
CASSPSGLAGPDTQYF
>TRBJ2-7|-|TRBD2|TRBV11-2
TGTGCCAGCAGCTTGGATCCGGGACTAGCGGGCGAGCAGTACTTC
CASSLDPGLAGEQYF
>TRBJ2-2|-|-|TRBV6-7
TGTGCCAGCAAACAGAACACCGGGGAGCTGTTTTTT
CASKQNTGELFF
>TRBJ2-7|-|-|TRBV7-2
TGTGCCAGCAGCTTAGACCCAGTAAATTCCTACGAGCAGTACTTC
CASSLDPVNSYEQYF
>TRBJ2-1|-|TRBD2|TRBV9
TGTGCCAGCAGCCCGCCGGGGGGGACTAGCTCCTACAATGAGCAGTTCTTC
CASSPPGGTSSYNEQFF
>TRBJ1-5|-|TRBD1|TRBV7-2
TGTGCCAGCAGTTGGACAGGGGATCAGCCCCAGCATTTT
CASSWTGDQPQHF
>TRBJ2-5|-|-|TRBV10-3
TGTGCCACCGGGTCGGCCGGGGAAGAGACCCAGTACTTC
CATGSAGEETQYF
>TRBJ2-3|few|-|TRBV6-4
TGTGCCAGCAGTGACGGGACATCCAGCACAGATACGCAGTATTTT
CASSDGTSSTDTQYF
>TRBJ1-2|few|TRBD1|TRBV11-1
TGTGCCAGCAGCTTAGCGCTAGGCAGGGGGCACTATGGCTACACCTTC
CASSLALGRGHYGYTF
>TRBJ2-3|-|-|TRBV7-2
TGTGCCAGCAGCTCTGGGCGGGGCACAGATACGCAGTATTTT
CASSSGRGTDTQYF
>TRBJ2-1|-|TRBD2|TRBV11-3
TGTGCCAGCAGCTGGGGACTAGCGGGAGGCCAGTTCTTC
CASSWGLAGGQFF
>TRBJ1-4|-|-|TRBV28
TGTGCCAGCAGTTTGCATCCCCCAGGGGAAAAACTGTTTTTT
CASSLHPPGEKLFF
>TRBJ2-5|-|-|TRBV11-3
TGTGCCAGCAGCTTAACGGGAGCGGAGACCCAGTACTTC
CASSLTGAETQYF
>TRBJ2-4|once|TRBD2|TRBV6-2/TRBV6-3
TGTGCCAGCAGTTCTTGGACTAGCGGAAACATTCAGTACTTC
CASSSWTSGNIQYF
>TRBJ1-1|few|-|TRBV7-9
TGTGCCAGCAGCTTGCTGGCCACTGAAGCTTTCTTT
CASSLLATEAFF
>TRBJ1-4|-|-|TRBV29-1
TGCAGCGTCGCCTTGGGTGGGCAGGGTAATGAAAAACTGTTTTTT
CSVALGGQGNEKLFF
>TRBJ2-1|-|TRBD2|TRBV19
TGTGCCAGTACAGGGACTAGCGGGTCCTACAATGAGCAGTTCTTC
CASTGTSGSYNEQFF
>TRBJ2-5|-|TRBD1|TRBV11-2
TGTGCCAGCAGTACAGGGGGCGCGAGCGGGGAGACCCAGTACTTC
CASSTGGASGETQYF
>TRBJ2-1|-|TRBD2|TRBV28
TGTGCCAGCAGTTTATTTGCGGCGAGCGGGGGGTTGGGTGAGCAGTTCTTC
CASSLFAASGGLGEQFF
>TRBJ1-2|-|TRBD1|TRBV10-3
TGTGCCATCAGTGAGACCGGGACAGGACCATACTATGGCTACACCTTC
CAISETGTGPYYGYTF
>TRBJ2-1|-|TRBD1|TRBV4-1
TGCGCCAGCAGCCAGGGACAGACAACACGGAACAATGAGCAGTTCTTC
CASSQGQTTRNNEQFF
>TRBJ1-1|-|-|TRBV19
TGTGCCAGTAGTATGCGGGCCTTTATCGGGACTGAAGCTTTCTTT
CASSMRAFIGTEAFF
>TRBJ2-2|few|-|TRBV5-6
TGTGCCAGCAGCCTGGACATCGGGGAGCTGTTTTTT
CASSLDIGELFF
>TRBJ1-4|-|-|TRBV10-3
TGTGCCATCAGTGAAGGTACAGGAGGGGAAAAACTGTTTTTT
CAISEGTGGEKLFF
>TRBJ1-1|-|-|TRBV19
TGTGCCAGTAGTGCGAACAGGGCTCCGAACACTGAAGCTTTCTTT
CASSANRAPNTEAFF
>TRBJ2-5|-|-|TRBV15
TGTGCCACCAGCAGAGGGGGCTCCCCACTGGGAGAGACCCAGTACTTC
CATSRGGSPLGETQYF
>TRBJ2-5|-|TRBD2|TRBV19
TGTGCCAGTAGTGGGACTAGTGGGGAGACCCAGTACTTC
CASSGTSGETQYF
>TRBJ2-7|-|-|TRBV10-3
TGTGCCATCAGTGATCGGACGGGATACGAGCAGTACTTC
CAISDRTGYEQYF
>TRBJ1-1|-|-|TRBV18
TGTGCCAGCTTCCCGACAGTCCTATTGAACACTGAAGCTTTCTTT
CASFPTVLLNTEAFF
>TRBJ1-1|-|-|TRBV19
TGTGCCAGTAGGACAGATCTTGAAGCTTTCTTT
CASRTDLEAFF
>TRBJ1-4|-|-|TRBV5-1
TGCGCCAGCAGTTTATTCCAGGGCTCTAATGAAAAACTGTTTTTT
CASSLFQGSNEKLFF
>TRBJ1-5|-|-|TRBV27
TGTGCCAGCAGTTTATTGGGCAGGGGTAGCAATCAGCCCCAGCATTTT
CASSLLGRGSNQPQHF
>TRBJ1-1|-|-|TRBV11-3
TGTGCCAGCAGCTTAGGAAGGGGAATGAACACTGAAGCTTTCTTT
CASSLGRGMNTEAFF
>TRBJ1-1|-|-|TRBV5-1
TGCGCCAGCAGCTCTCCGAACACTGAAGCTTTCTTT
CASSSPNTEAFF
>TRBJ2-5|-|TRBD2|TRBV9
TGTGCCAGCAGCGGGGGAGGGCCCGGGGAGACCCAGTACTTC
CASSGGGPGETQYF
>TRBJ2-3|-|TRBD2|TRBV3-1/TRBV3-2
TGTGCCAGCAGCCGCCCGGGACTAGCGGAGTTCACAGATACGCAGTATTTT
CASSRPGLAEFTDTQYF
>TRBJ2-7|-|TRBD2|TRBV28
TGTGCCAGCAGTTTATGGGGGACTACCCGTGAGCAGTACTTC
CASSLWGTTREQYF
>TRBJ2-1|once|TRBD2|TRBV27
TGTGCCAGCAGAAAAACTGGGACTAGCGGGCCAAGGGGGCAGTTCTTC
CASRKTGTSGPRGQFF
>TRBJ2-7|-|TRBD2|TRBV6-4
TGTGCCAGCAGTGCCGGGACTAGCGGCTACGAGCAGTACTTC
CASSAGTSGYEQYF
>TRBJ2-1|-|-|TRBV19
TGTGCCAGTACCCAGTTCAATGAGCAGTTCTTC
CASTQFNEQFF
>TRBJ2-7|-|TRBD1|TRBV25-1
TGTGCCAGCAGTGCTAGACAGGGGGCAGGAGAGCAGTACTTC
CASSARQGAGEQYF
>TRBJ1-5|-|-|TRBV14
TGTGCCAGCAGCCAATACATTGATCAGCCCCAGCATTTT
CASSQYIDQPQHF
>TRBJ1-5|-|-|TRBV6-5
TGTGCCAGCAGTTACCTCAGGGCGAACGGTGATCAGCCCCAGCATTTT
CASSYLRANGDQPQHF